This T cell receptor (beta chain) is from a study of cytomegalovirus exposure and HLA in healthy donors (dated by TCRdb to 2017 to 2019). At the level of the whole study: According to a later analysis, one platform produced both the approximately 110 validation repertoires and the 666 repertoires of the first cohort. The aim of the study was to test whether cataloging public T cell receptors could identify signatures of past pathogen exposure. A separate validation cohort of more than 100 different subjects was used in addition to the 666-subject first cohort. To predict cytomegalovirus infection status, the study brought together high-throughput TCR immunosequencing, statistical association of individual TCRs with disease status, and machine learning. General conclusions and limits of the study: According to the authors, the approach could potentially be generalized to other disease states and immunological phenotypes. A later analysis had no HLA typing for the validation cohort, so co-occurrence there was scored across all 110 or so repertoires. The classifier was reported to diagnose cytomegalovirus status with high specificity and sensitivity in both the original and validation cohorts. Subsequent analysis determined that TCRs grouped into clusters in the first cohort also showed a tendency toward co-occurrence across the approximately 110 validation repertoires, and about 93% of cluster scores exceeded 0. A total of around 150 TCR beta chains were listed by the study as associated with cytomegalovirus. Across donors, most TCR sequences were observed very rarely, whereas some public TCRs were present in many individuals. In vitro tests confirmed that three of the cytomegalovirus-associated TCR beta chains recognize cytomegalovirus antigens.

Separate from the roughly 700-subject first cohort, the validation cohort of some 130 subjects was the group to which the donors belonged. This clone showed up just once. The specificity of this receptor is unknown. Base qualities were left out, and no much larger clone turns up one base away. The CDR3 measures 14 amino acids from cysteine to phenylalanine. Only the CDR3 region is kept as DNA, spanning 42 bases read in frame from base 1. The V end loses 0 bases and the J end loses 5 bases, and a stretch of 10 bases separates them. The CDR1 and CDR2 encoded by the germline V gene (reference sequence) are SGHKS and YYEKEE. Library preparation was by the immunoSEQ multiplex PCR assay. The original methods were these. A statistical classification framework was built to diagnose cytomegalovirus status from the catalog of TCR beta chain sequences. The source is immuneACCESS, and TCRdb retained only in-frame sequences with V and J called. Part of the clones is not carried over; for the studies checked, unresolved V genes explain less than half of this, and the remainder is unexplained. The DNA gave D and trimming, while V, J and clone size come from that table. This sample has 76,000 or so clones in its table, and roughly 94% of those were observed once. The ten largest clonotypes hold roughly 2.1% of the sample.

This chain joins TRBV5-5 to TRBJ2-3, and the D gene may be TRBD2, 6 bases matching. Sequencing used PBMCs. This TCR was sampled from a woman between 18 and 30 years old in good health and CMV-seronegative. The base sequence is TGTGCCAGCAGCTTGGGTGGGCGGGGAGATACGCAGTATTTT. It translates as CASSLGGRGDTQYF.